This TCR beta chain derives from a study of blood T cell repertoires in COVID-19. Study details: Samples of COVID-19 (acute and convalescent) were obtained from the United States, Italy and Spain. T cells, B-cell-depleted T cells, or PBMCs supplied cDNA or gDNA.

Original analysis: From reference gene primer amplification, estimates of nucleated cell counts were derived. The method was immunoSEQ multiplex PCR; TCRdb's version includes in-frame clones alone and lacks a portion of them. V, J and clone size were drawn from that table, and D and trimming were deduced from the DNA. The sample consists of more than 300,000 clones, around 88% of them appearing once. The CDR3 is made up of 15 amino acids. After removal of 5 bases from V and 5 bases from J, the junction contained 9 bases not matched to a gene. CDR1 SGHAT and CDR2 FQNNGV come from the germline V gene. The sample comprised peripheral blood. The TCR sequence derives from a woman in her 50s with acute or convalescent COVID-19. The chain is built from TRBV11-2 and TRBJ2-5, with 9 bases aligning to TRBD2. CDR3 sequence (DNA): TGTGCCAGCAGCCCTCCGGGACTAGCAGTGGAGACCCAGTACTTC. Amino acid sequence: CASSPPGLAVETQYF.